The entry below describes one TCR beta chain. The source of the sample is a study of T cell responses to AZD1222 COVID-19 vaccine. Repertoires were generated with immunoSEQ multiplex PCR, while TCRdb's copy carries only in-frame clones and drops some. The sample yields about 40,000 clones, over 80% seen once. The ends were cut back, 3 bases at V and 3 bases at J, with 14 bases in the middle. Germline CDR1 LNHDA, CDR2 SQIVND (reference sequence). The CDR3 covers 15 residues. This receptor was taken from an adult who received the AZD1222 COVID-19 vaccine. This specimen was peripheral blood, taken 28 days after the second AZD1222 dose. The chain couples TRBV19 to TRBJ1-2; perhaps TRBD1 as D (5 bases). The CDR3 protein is CASSMGPGGYYGYTF. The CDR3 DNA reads TGTGCCAGTAGTATGGGCCCGGGGGGATACTATGGCTACACCTTC.